This TCR beta chain was profiled in a study of blood T cell repertoires in COVID-19. Looking at the study overall: Samples came from the United States, Italy and Spain, spanning acute and convalescent COVID-19.

In the study's own analysis: Scientists estimated how many nucleated cells there were by amplifying reference gene primers. The table came from immunoSEQ multiplex PCR; TCRdb's copy has only in-frame clones and leaves some out. Clonal size and the V and J genes are those of that table, whereas D and trimming came from the DNA. The sample gives tens of thousands of clones, approximately 87% of which show up once; approximately 8% is in the top ten. Germline CDR1 and CDR2: MNHNY and SVGAGI (reference sequence). With 6 bases clipped from V and 2 bases from J, the junction kept 8 bases outside the gene matches. The CDR3 consists of 15 residues.

The TCR sequence derives from a man aged 50-59 years with active COVID-19. The sequenced sample consisted of peripheral blood. The rearrangement links TRBV6-6 to TRBJ2-7; 9 bases match TRBD2. In DNA, the CDR3 is TGTGCCAGCAGGCCTTTAGCGGGAGCTGCCTACGAGCAGTACTTC. Protein product: CASRPLAGAAYEQYF.